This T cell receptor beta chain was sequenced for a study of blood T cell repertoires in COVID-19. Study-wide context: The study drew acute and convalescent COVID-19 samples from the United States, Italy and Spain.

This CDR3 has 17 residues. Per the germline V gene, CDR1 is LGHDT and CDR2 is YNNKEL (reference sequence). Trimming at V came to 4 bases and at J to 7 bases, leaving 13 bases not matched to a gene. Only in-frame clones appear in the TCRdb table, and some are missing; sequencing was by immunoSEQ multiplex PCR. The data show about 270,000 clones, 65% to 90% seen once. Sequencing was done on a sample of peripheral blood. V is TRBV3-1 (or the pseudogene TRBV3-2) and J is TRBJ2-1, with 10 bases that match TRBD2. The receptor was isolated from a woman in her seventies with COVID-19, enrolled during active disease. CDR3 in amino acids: CASSLPSLAGEMNEQFF. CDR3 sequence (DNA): TGTGCCAGCAGCCTTCCTTCCCTAGCGGGGGAAATGAATGAGCAGTTCTTC.